The clone carrying this T cell receptor beta chain was seen more than once but under ten times. This CDR3 contains 17 residues. Germline V gene data show CDR1 as MGHDK and CDR2 as SYGVNS. V gave up 7 bases and J gave up 1 base; unmatched junction bases: 12. CD4+ naive, central memory, regulatory and stem cell-like memory cells were sorted via CD45RO/CCR7/CD25/CD127/CD95/CD27. cDNA synthesis used the whole RNA isolate, giving expressed TCRB sequences. Clones were sequenced by immunoSEQ multiplex PCR, and TCRdb holds only the in-frame ones, with some missing. There are some 150,000 clones in the sample; about a tenth occur only once, and around 0.65% lies in the top ten. This sample was included in a study of beta chain features in type 1 diabetes.

Sequencing input: central memory CD4+ T cells from blood. The sequence derives from a woman between 35 and 50 years old in good health. The chain combines TRBV25-1 with TRBJ1-3, with 8 bases lining up with TRBD1. The CDR3: CASTQDRASGSGNTIYF. Written as DNA, the CDR3 is TGTGCCAGCACCCAGGACAGGGCATCTGGATCTGGAAACACCATATATTTT. Based on the CDR3 plus reference TRBV25-1 and TRBJ1-3, the full variable domain is EADIYQTPRYLVIGTGKKITLECSQTMGHDKMYWYQQDPGMELHLIHYSYGVNSTEKGDLSSESTVSRIRTEHFPLTLESARPSHTSQYLCASTQDRASGSGNTIYFGEGSWLTVV.